The source of this T cell receptor beta chain is a study of blood T cells in healthy people across ages. Study-wide results and limits: In these data, TCR beta diversity tracked strongly with naive T cell percentage. It was not known whether donors were CMV positive (a possible confounder of expanded clonotype changes).

Together with a sample-barcoded 5' primer, a J-beta primer mix was included in a second PCR lasting about 6 to 12 cycles. Per sample, CDR3-containing paired-end reads numbered at least 2.5 million. TCRdb re-called the 5' RACE reads through MiXCR, storing one row per CDR3 protein. The sample has hundreds of thousands of distinct CDR3 sequences, around 24% seen once. Isolation recovered at least 6 million PBMCs from every sample. This clonotype has just a few counts. Its antigen is unknown. This CDR3 fails to terminate in the conserved phenylalanine or tryptophan, so it likely reflects a read error. CDR3 size: 15 residues. Per germline, CDR1 MGHRA and CDR2 YSYEKL. These data were likewise used in another study, on T cells of mothers and their children.

The TCR comes from a boy between 10 and 17 years old in good health. Source material: blood. The chain links TRBV4-1 to TRBJ2-5; possibly TRBD2 for D (5 bases). Matching the DNA end better, TRBJ2-7 makes the J call doubtful. The DNA of the CDR3 is TGCGCCAGCAGCCAAGCTGGGCTGGGAGCCTACGAGCAGTACCTC. It encodes CASSQAGLGAYEQYL.